Shown below are 6 T cell receptor beta chains from a single sample sequenced in a study of human T cells and chemical hapten exposure. Whole blood, unfractionated, served as the material for total RNA extraction. MiXCR, run by TCRdb on the 5' RACE reads, gives a single entry per CDR3 protein. This table has under 150,000 distinct CDR3 sequences, roughly a fifth appearing once. The receptors originated from a human donor in good health.

This clonotype was seen only a few times. The rearrangement uses TRBV23-1 and TRBJ2-3, with D uncertain. TRBV23-1 is treated as an ORF (open reading frame) with a function not yet certain. The CDR3 is made up of 20 amino acids. Trimming pared 0 bases from V and 0 bases from J, leaving 22 bases between. CDR3 amino acids: CASSQSDSVWRTTSTDTQYF. CDR3 nucleotide sequence: TGCGCCAGCAGTCAATCCGACTCTGTCTGGCGGACGACTAGCACAGATACGCAGTATTTT.

The chain recombines TRBV27 with TRBJ1-2; D is perhaps TRBD1 (5 bases). The germline V gene has CDR1 MNHEY and CDR2 SMNVEV (reference sequence). V lost 7 bases to trimming and J lost 5 bases, with 26 bases between them. This CDR3 contains 17 residues. The CDR3, as DNA: TGTGCCAGCACCGAAAAGTCGGGGACCAACCTTATATATGGCTACACCTTC. Amino acids: CASTEKSGTNLIYGYTF.

This chain links TRBV20-1 with TRBJ2-4; unclear D gene. CDR1 and CDR2 from the germline V gene are DFQATT and SNEGSKA (reference sequence). This CDR3 has 13 amino acids. V was pared by 3 bases and J by 2 bases, with 8 bases between. CDR3 nucleotide sequence: TGCAGTGCTAGGTCACAGCCCAAAAACATTCAGTACTTC. As protein: CSARSQPKNIQYF.

This clonotype was seen a handful of times. The chain is built from TRBV3-1 and TRBJ1-1, with D possibly TRBD1 on 5 matching bases. Looked up from germline, CDR1 is LGHDT and CDR2 is YNNKEL (reference sequence). V was clipped by 0 bases and J by 4 bases, with 12 bases between them. This CDR3 region has 15 residues. The CDR3 here is CASSQDGARVTEAFF. CDR3 in DNA: TGTGCCAGCAGCCAAGATGGGGCCAGGGTCACTGAAGCTTTCTTT.

CDR3 DNA: TGTGCCAGCAGGCCCGGGAGCGCCCTAGGGAGCACAGATACGCAGTATTTT. This gives the protein CASRPGSALGSTDTQYF. The chain joins TRBV28 to TRBJ2-3, with D possibly matching TRBD2 (6 bases). This CDR3 has 17 amino acids. V was cut by 6 bases and J by 0 bases, with 19 bases left in between. Per the germline V gene, CDR1 is MDHEN and CDR2 is SYDVKM.

J is TRBJ1-2 and V is TRBV27; no clear D. CDR1 is MNHEY and CDR2 is SMNVEV in the germline V gene (reference sequence). The V end was cut by 6 bases, the J end by 8 bases, with 13 bases between. The CDR3 sequence is 12 residues long. CDR3 sequence reads: CASRIKGGGYTF. CDR3 nucleotides: TGTGCCAGCAGAATAAAGGGTGGAGGCTACACCTTC.